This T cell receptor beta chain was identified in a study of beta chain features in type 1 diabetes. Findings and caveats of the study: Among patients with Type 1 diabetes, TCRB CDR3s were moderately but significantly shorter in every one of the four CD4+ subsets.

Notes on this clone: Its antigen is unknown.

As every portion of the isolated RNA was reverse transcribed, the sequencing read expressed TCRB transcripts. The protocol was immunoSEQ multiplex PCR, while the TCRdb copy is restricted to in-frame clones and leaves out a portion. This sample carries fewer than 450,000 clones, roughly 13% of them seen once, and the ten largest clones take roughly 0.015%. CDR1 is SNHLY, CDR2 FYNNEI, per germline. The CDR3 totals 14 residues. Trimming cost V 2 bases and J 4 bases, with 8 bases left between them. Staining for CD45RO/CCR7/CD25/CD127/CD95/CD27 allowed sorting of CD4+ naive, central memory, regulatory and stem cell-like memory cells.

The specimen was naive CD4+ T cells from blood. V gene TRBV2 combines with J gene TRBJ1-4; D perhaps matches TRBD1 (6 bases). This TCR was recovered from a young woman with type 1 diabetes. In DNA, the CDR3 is TGTGCCAGCAGTGAACAGGGGTTTAATGAAAAACTGTTTTTT. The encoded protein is CASSEQGFNEKLFF.